The entry that follows covers one TCR beta chain sequence. Its target is not known. TCR beta CDR3 regions were amplified from RNA. First-round RT-PCR of the TCR CDR3 relied on the HTBI primer set. TCRdb ran MiXCR on the multiplex PCR reads and lists one entry per CDR3 protein. The table includes approximately 600,000 distinct CDR3 sequences, less than 25% detected once. This sample is drawn from a study of T cells in Graves' hyperthyroidism and ophthalmopathy. Study conclusions and caveats: Blood also held most thyroid clonotypes expanded beyond 0.001.

There are 14 residues in the CDR3. The V end lost 6 bases, the J end lost 6 bases, and 16 bases lay between the germline ends. Germline loops: CDR1 MNHEY, CDR2 SMNVEV (reference sequence). The source material was blood. This TCR was recovered from a man aged 30-40 years with Graves' ophthalmopathy. This sequence joins TRBV27 and TRBJ2-3, with D maybe TRBD2 (5 bases). This CDR3 reads CASSKSRVEDTQYF. DNA of the CDR3: TGTGCCAGCAGCAAATCGAGGGTTGAGGATACGCAGTATTTT.